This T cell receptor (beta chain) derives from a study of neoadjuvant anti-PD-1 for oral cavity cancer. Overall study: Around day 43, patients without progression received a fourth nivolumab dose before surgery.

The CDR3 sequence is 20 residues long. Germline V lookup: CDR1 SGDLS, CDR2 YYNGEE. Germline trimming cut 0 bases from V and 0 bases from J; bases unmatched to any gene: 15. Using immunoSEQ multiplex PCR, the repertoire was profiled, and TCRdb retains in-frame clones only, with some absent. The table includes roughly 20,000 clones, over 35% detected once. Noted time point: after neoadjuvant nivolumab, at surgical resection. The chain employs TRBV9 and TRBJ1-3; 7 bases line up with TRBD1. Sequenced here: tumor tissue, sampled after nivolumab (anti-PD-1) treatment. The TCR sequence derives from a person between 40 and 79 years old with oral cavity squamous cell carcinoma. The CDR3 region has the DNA TGTGCCAGCAGCGTAGGATCAGGTGGGGACAGACTACCCTCTGGAAACACCATATATTTT. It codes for CASSVGSGGDRLPSGNTIYF.